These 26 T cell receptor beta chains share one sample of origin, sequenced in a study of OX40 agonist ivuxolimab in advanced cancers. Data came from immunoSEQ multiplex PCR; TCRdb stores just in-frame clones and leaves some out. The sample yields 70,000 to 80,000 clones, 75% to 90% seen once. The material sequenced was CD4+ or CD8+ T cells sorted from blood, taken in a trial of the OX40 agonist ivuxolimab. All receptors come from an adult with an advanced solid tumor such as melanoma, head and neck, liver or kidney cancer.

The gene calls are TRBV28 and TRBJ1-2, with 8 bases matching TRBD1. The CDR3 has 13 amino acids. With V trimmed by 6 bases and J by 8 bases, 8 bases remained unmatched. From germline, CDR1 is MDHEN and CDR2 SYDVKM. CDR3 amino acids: CASSLTGVGGYTF. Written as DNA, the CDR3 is TGTGCCAGCAGCTTGACAGGGGTGGGAGGCTACACCTTC.

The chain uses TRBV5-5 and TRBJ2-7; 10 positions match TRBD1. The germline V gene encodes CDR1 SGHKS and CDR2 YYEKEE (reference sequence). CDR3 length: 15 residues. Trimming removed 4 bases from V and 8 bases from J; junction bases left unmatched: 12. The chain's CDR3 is CASSLGGTGERKQYF. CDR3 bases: TGTGCCAGCAGCCTAGGCGGGACAGGGGAGAGGAAGCAGTACTTC.

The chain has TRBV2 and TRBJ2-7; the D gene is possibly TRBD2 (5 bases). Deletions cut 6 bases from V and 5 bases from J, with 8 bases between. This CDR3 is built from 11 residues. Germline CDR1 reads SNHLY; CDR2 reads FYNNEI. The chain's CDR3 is CASSGENEQYF. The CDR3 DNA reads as TGTGCCAGCAGCGGGGAGAACGAGCAGTACTTC. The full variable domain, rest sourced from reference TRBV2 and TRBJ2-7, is EPEVTQTPSHQVTQMGQEVILRCVPISNHLYFYWYRQILGQKVEFLVSFYNNEISEKSEIFDDQFSVERPDGSNFTLKIRSTKLEDSAMYFCASSGENEQYFGPGTRLTVT.

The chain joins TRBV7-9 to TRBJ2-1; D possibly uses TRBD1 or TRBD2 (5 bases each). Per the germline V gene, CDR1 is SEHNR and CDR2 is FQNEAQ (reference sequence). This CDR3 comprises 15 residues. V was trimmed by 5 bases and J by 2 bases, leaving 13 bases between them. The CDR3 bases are TGTGCCAGCAGCAGGGGTGGGACGGCCTACAATGAGCAGTTCTTC. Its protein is CASSRGGTAYNEQFF. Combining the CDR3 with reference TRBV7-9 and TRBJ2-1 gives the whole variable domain DTGVSQNPRHKITKRGQNVTFRCDPISEHNRLYWYRQTLGQGPEFLTYFQNEAQLEKSRLLSDRFSAERPKGSFSTLEIQRTEQGDSAMYLCASSRGGTAYNEQFFGPGTRLTVL.

The CDR3 loop is CASRGWGNEQFF. DNA of the CDR3: TGTGCCAGTAGGGGGTGGGGGAATGAGCAGTTCTTC. V gene TRBV19 combines with J gene TRBJ2-1; D possibly matches TRBD1 or TRBD2 (5 bases each). Germline loops: CDR1 LNHDA, CDR2 SQIVND (reference sequence). Trimming took 6 bases from V and 7 from J, leaving 10 bases between them. CDR3 length equals 12 residues.

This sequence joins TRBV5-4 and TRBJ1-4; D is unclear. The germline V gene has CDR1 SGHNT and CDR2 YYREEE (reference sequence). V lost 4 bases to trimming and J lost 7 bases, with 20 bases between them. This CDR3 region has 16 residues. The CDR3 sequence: CASSAGGLESFEKLFF. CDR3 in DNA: TGTGCCAGCAGCGCAGGCGGGCTGGAGTCCTTTGAAAAACTGTTTTTT.

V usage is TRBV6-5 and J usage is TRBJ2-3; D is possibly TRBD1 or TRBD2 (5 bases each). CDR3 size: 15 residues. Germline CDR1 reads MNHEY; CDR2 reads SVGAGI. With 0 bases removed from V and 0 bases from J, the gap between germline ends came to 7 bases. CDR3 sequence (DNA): TGTGCCAGCAGTTACTCGTGGGGGAGCACAGATACGCAGTATTTT. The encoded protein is CASSYSWGSTDTQYF.

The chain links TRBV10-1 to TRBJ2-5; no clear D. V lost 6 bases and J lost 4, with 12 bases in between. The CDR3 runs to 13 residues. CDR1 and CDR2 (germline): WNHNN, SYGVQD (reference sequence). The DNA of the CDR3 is TGCGCCAGCAGCGCCCGCTCGACAGAGACCCAGTACTTC. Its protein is CASSARSTETQYF.

The CDR3 bases are TGTGCCAGCAGCCAGGCAGGGATCAATCAGCCCCAGCATTTT. Translating it yields CASSQAGINQPQHF. The chain couples TRBV14 to TRBJ1-5; D is perhaps TRBD1 (5 bases). V gave up 3 bases and J gave up 3 bases, with 9 bases separating them. The CDR3 consists of 14 residues. Germline CDR1 and CDR2: SGHDN and FVKESK.

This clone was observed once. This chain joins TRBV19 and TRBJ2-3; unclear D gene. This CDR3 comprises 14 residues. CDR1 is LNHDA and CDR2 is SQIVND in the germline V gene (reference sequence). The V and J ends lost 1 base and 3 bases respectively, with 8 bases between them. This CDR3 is CASSIGSETDTQYF. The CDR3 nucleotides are TGTGCCAGTAGTATAGGCAGCGAAACAGATACGCAGTATTTT. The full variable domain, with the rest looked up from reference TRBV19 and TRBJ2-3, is DGGITQSPKYLFRKEGQNVTLSCEQNLNHDAMYWYRQDPGQGLRLIYYSQIVNDFQKGDIAEGYSVSREKKESFPLTVTSAQKNPTAFYLCASSIGSETDTQYFGPGTRLTVL.

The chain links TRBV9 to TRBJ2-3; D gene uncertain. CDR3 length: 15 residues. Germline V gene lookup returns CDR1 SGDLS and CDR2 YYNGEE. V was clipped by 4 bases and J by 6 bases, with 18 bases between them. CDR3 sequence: CASSSLAVLGDTQYF. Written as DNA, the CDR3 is TGTGCCAGCAGCAGCCTGGCGGTCCTGGGGGATACGCAGTATTTT.

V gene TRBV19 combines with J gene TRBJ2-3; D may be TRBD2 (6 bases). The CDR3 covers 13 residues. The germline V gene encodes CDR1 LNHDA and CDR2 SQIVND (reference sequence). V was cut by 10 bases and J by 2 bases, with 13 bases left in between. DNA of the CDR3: TGTGCCATTGGGGGGACTGTCACAGATACGCAGTATTTT. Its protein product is CAIGGTVTDTQYF.

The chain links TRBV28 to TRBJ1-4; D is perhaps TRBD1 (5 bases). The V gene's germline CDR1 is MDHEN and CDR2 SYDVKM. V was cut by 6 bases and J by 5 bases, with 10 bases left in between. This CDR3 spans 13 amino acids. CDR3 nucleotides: TGTGCCAGCAGGGACACCGGGAATGAAAAACTGTTTTTT. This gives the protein CASRDTGNEKLFF.

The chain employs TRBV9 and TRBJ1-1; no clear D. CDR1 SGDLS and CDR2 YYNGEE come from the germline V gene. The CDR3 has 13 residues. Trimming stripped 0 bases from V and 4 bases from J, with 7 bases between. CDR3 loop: CASSVGSGTEAFF. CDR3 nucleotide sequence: TGTGCCAGCAGCGTAGGTTCGGGCACTGAAGCTTTCTTT.

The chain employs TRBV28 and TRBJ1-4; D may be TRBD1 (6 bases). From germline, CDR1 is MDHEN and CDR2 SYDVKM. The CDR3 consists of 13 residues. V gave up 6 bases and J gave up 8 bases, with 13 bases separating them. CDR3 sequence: CASRGGGEEKLFF. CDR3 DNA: TGTGCCAGCAGGGGAGGGGGAGAAGAAAAACTGTTTTTT.

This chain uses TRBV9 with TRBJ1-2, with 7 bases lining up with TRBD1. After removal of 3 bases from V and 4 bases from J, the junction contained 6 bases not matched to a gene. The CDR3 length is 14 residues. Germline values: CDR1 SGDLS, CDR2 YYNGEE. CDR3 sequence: CASSADRGPYGYTF. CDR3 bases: TGTGCCAGCAGCGCAGATAGGGGGCCCTATGGCTACACCTTC.

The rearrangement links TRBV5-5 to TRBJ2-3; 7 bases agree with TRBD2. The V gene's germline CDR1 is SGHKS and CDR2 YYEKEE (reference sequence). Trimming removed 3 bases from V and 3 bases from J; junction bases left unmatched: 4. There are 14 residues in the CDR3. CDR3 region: CASSSWTSTDTQYF. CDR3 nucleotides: TGTGCCAGCAGCTCCTGGACTAGTACAGATACGCAGTATTTT.

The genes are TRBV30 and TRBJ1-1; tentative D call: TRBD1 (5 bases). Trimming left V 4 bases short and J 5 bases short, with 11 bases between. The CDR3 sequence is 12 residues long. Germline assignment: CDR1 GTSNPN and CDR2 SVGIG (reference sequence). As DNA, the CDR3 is TGTGCCTGGAAACAGTGGGGGACTGAAGCTTTCTTT. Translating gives CAWKQWGTEAFF.

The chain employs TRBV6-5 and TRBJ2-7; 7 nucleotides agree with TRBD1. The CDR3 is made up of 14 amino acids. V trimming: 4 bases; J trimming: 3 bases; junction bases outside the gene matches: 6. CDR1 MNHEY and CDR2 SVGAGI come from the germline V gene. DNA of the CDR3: TGTGCCAGCAGTTCACAGACAGGGAGCTACGAGCAGTACTTC. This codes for CASSSQTGSYEQYF.

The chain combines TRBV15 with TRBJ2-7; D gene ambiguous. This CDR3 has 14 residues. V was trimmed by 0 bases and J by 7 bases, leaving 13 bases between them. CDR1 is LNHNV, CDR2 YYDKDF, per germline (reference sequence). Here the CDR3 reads CATSRDPGQWEQYF. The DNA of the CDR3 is TGTGCCACCAGCAGAGATCCGGGCCAGTGGGAGCAGTACTTC.

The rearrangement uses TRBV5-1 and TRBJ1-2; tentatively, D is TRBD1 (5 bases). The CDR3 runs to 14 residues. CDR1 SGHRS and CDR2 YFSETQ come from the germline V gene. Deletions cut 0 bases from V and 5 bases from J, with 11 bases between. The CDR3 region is CASSLEQVGYGYTF. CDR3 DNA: TGCGCCAGCAGCTTGGAACAGGTCGGGTATGGCTACACCTTC. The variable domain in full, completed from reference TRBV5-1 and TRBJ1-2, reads KAGVTQTPRYLIKTRGQQVTLSCSPISGHRSVSWYQQTPGQGLQFLFEYFSETQRNKGNFPGRFSGRQFSNSRSEMNVSTLELGDSALYLCASSLEQVGYGYTFGSGTRLTVV.

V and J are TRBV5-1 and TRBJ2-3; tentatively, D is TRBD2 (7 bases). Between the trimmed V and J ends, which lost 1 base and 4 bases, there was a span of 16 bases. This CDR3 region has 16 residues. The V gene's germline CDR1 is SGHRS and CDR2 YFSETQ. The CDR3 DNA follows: TGCGCCAGCAGCTTGTCGAGTGTGGGGGGGCCAGATACGCAGTATTTT. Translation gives CASSLSSVGGPDTQYF.

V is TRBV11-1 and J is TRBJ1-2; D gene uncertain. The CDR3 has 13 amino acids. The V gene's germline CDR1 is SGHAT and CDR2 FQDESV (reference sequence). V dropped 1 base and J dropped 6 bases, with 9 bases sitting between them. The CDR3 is CASSLGRSNGYTF. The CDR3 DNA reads TGTGCCAGCAGCTTAGGACGGAGCAATGGCTACACCTTC.

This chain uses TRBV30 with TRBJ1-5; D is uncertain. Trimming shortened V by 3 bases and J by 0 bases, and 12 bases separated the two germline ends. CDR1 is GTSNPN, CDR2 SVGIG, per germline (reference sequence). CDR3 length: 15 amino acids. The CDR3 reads CAWSGGGNSNQPQHF. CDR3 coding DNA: TGTGCCTGGAGCGGAGGTGGGAATAGCAATCAGCCCCAGCATTTT.

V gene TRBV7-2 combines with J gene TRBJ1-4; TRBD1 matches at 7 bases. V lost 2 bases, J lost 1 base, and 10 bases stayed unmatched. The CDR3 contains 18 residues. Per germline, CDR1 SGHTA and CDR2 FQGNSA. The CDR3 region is CASSLKGAGGVTNEKLFF. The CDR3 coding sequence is TGTGCCAGCAGCTTAAAGGGGGCAGGGGGAGTAACTAATGAAAAACTGTTTTTT.

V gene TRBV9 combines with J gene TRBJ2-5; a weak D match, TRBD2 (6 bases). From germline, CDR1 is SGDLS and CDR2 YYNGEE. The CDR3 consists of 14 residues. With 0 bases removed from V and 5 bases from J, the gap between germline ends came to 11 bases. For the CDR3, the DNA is TGTGCCAGCAGCGTAGCTGCAGGAGGGGAGACCCAGTACTTC. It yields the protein CASSVAAGGETQYF.